This T cell receptor (beta chain) was found in a study of identical twins. Findings and limits, study-wide: Among monozygotic twins, out-of-frame TCR alpha sharing exceeded what models predicted.

V lost 8 bases to trimming and J lost 0 bases, with 11 bases between them. The CDR3 consists of 15 residues. In germline, CDR1 is SEHNR, CDR2 FQNEAQ (reference sequence). This clonotype has a count of ten or more. Antigen specificity is unknown. Each CDR3 protein gets one entry after TCRdb re-called the 5' RACE reads with MiXCR. The data contain approximately 350,000 distinct CDR3 sequences, 12% of them singletons. These same records also appear under a second study, on yellow fever vaccine responses in identical twins.

V usage is TRBV7-9 and J usage is TRBJ2-6; tentatively, D is TRBD2 (5 bases). The TCR originated in a woman between 18 and 29 years old in good health. Specimen: CD8+ T cells sorted from blood. CDR3 residues: CASARENSGANVLTF. In DNA, the CDR3 is TGTGCCAGCGCCCGGGAAAACTCTGGGGCCAACGTCCTGACTTTC.